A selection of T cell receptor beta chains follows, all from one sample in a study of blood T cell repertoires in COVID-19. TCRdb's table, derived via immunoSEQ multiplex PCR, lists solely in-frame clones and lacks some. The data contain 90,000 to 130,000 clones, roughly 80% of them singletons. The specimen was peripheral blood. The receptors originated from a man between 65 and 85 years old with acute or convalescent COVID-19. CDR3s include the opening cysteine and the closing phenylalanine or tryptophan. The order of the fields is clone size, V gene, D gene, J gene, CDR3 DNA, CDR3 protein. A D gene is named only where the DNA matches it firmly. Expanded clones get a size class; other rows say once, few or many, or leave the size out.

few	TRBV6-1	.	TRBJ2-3	TGTGCCAGCAGTGAGCTAACTGCAGATACGCAGTATTTT	CASSELTADTQYF
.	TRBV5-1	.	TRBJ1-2	TGCGCCAGCAGCGAGAGGTCGGGAGCGGTGGGCTACACCTTC	CASSERSGAVGYTF
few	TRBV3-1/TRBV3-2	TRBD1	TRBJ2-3	TGTGCCAGCAAGGGGGCCACAGATACGCAGTATTTT	CASKGATDTQYF
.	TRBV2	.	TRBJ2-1	TGTGCCAGCACGCGGGGGCAGGCGGGCTACAATGAGCAGTTCTTC	CASTRGQAGYNEQFF
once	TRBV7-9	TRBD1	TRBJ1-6	TGTGCCAGCAGCTTATGGGGACAGCCGTCGGCCCTCCACTTT	CASSLWGQPSALHF
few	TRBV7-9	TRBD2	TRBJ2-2	TGTGCCAGCAGCTCCCTTCCGACTAGCGGGGCGAACACCGGGGAGCTGTTTTTT	CASSSLPTSGANTGELFF
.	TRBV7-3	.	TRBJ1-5	TGTGCCAGCAGCTTAATGGCGGGATATAGCAATCAGCCCCAGCATTTT	CASSLMAGYSNQPQHF
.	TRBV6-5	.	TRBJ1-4	TGTGCCAGCAGCTCGACAGTCTTCGAAAGAAAACTGTTTTTT	CASSSTVFERKLFF
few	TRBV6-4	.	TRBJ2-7	TGTGCCAGCAGCCCCCTAACGGAGAGCGAGCAGTACTTC	CASSPLTESEQYF
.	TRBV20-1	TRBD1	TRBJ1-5	TGCAGTGCTAGTAGCGGGGGGACAGTCCATCAGCCCCAGCATTTT	CSASSGGTVHQPQHF
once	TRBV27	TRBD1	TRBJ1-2	TGTGCCAGCAGTTCGGGGACAGGGCGAAGCTATGGCTACACCTTC	CASSSGTGRSYGYTF
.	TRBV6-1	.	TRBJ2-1	TGTGCCAGCAGTGAAGCAGGAGCGGGCCACTTAGCTTTGTTCTTC	CASSEAGAGHLALFF
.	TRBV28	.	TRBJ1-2	TGTGCCAGCAGTTTGTCGGGGGGCCTCACTAACTATGGCTACACCTTC	CASSLSGGLTNYGYTF
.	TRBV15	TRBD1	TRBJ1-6	TGTGCCACCAGCAGAGATCGGACAGGGCTTAATTCACCCCTCCACTTT	CATSRDRTGLNSPLHF
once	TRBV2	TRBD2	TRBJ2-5	TGTGCCAGCGGGACTAGCGGTCAAGAGACCCAGTACTTC	CASGTSGQETQYF
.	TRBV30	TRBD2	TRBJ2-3	TGTGCCTGGAGTTTGGGGGGGAGACAAGATACGCAGTATTTT	CAWSLGGRQDTQYF
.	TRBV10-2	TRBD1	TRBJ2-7	TGCGCCAGCACCGGACAGGAGTCTTACGAGCAGTACTTC	CASTGQESYEQYF
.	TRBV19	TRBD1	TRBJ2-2	TGTGCCAGTAGGGGGACAGACGCGAACACCGGGGAGCTGTTTTTT	CASRGTDANTGELFF
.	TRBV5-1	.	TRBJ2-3	TGCGCCAGCAGCTTAGGGTCGACAGGGAGGATTGAGACGCAGTATTTT	CASSLGSTGRIETQYF
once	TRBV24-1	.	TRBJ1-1	TGTGCCACCAGTGACCCACTTGGGAGGGTACGGACTGAAGCTTTCTTT	CATSDPLGRVRTEAFF
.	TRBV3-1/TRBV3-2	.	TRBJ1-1	TGTGCCAGCAGCCAAGGGGGACTTCTGGATGCTTTCTTT	CASSQGGLLDAFF
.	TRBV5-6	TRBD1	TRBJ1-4	TGTGCCAGCAGCTGGGGACAGGGCGATTCAACTAATGAAAAACTGTTTTTT	CASSWGQGDSTNEKLFF
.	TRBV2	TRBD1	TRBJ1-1	TGTGCCAGCAGTGTGGACAGGGGAACTGAAGCTTTCTTT	CASSVDRGTEAFF
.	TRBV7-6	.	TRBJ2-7	TGTGCCAGCAGCTTAGATCGGGATTCCGAGCAGTACTTC	CASSLDRDSEQYF
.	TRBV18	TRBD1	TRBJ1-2	TGTGCCAGCTCACGAAAAGAGACAGGGGACCATGGCTACACCTTC	CASSRKETGDHGYTF
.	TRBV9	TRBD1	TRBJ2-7	TGTGCCAGCAGCGTAACGACAGGGGGCCACGAGCAGTACTTC	CASSVTTGGHEQYF
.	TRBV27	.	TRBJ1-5	TGTGCCAGCAGAAGGACGGGGAATCAGCCCCAGCATTTT	CASRRTGNQPQHF
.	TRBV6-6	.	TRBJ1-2	TGTGCCAGCAGTTACATAGGGGCTAACTATGGCTACACCTTC	CASSYIGANYGYTF
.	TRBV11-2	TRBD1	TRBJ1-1	TGTGCCAGCACCCCCACAGGGGGCGCGAGGGCTTTCTTT	CASTPTGGARAFF
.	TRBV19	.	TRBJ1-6	TGTGCCAGTAGTATCCGCGACTCTCATCAAGGTTCACCCCTCCACTTT	CASSIRDSHQGSPLHF
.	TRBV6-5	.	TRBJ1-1	TGTGCCAGCAGTTACCAGGAAAAGAACACTGAAGCTTTCTTT	CASSYQEKNTEAFF
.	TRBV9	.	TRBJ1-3	TGTGCCAGCAGCGTAGGTTGGGGCGCGGAAGGAAACACCATATATTTT	CASSVGWGAEGNTIYF
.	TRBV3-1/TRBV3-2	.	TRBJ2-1	TGTGCCAGCAGCCAGCAGGGAAGCTCCTACAATGAGCAGTTCTTC	CASSQQGSSYNEQFF
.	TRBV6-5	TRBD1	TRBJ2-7	TGTGCCAGCAGACGACAGGGGAGCTCCTACGAGCAGTACTTC	CASRRQGSSYEQYF
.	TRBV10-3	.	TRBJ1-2	TGTGCCATCAGTGGAGGCTATGGCTACACCTTC	CAISGGYGYTF
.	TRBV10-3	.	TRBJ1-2	TGTGCCATCAGTGATGGGACACCCTACTATGGCTACACCTTC	CAISDGTPYYGYTF
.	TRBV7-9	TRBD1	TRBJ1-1	TGTGCCAGCAGCCCGACAGGGGATGAAGCTTTCTTT	CASSPTGDEAFF
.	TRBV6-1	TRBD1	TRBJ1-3	TGTGCCAGCAGTGCTTCGACAGGGCCCTCTGGAAACACCATATATTTT	CASSASTGPSGNTIYF
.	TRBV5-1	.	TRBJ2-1	TGCGCCAGCAGCCTCCAGACTAGTTCGGGCTACAATGAGCAGTTCTTC	CASSLQTSSGYNEQFF
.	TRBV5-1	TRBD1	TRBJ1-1	TGCGCCAGCAGCCCCTCAGGGGGCGGTGTCGCTGAAGCTTTCTTT	CASSPSGGGVAEAFF
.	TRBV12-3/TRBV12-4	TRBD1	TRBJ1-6	TGTGCCAGCAATGGACAGGGGATTTCACCCCTCCACTTT	CASNGQGISPLHF
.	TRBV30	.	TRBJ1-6	TGTGCCTGGAGTGTTCGCAGGGCTTATTCACCCCTCCACTTT	CAWSVRRAYSPLHF
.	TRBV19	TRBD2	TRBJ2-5	TGTGCCAGTAGTGGGCTAGCGGGAGTACAAGAGACCCAGTACTTC	CASSGLAGVQETQYF
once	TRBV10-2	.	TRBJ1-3	TGCGCCAGCGACTCCGGCTCTGGAAACACCATATATTTT	CASDSGSGNTIYF
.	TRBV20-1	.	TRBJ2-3	TGCAGTGCTAGTACTCCCGCTAGCACAGATACGCAGTATTTT	CSASTPASTDTQYF
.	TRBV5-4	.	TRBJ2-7	TGTGCCAGCAGCTTGGGTACAGGTCTCTCCTACGAGCAGTACTTC	CASSLGTGLSYEQYF
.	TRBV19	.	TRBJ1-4	TGTGCCAGTGGGAGGCCTAATGAAAAACTGTTTTTT	CASGRPNEKLFF
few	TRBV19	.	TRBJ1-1	TGTGCCAGTAGTGCGCGACGAACAGGGTCGAACACTGAAGCTTTCTTT	CASSARRTGSNTEAFF
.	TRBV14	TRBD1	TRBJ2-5	TGTGCCAGCAGCCCAAAACAGGGGAGACACACGAAGACCCAGTACTTC	CASSPKQGRHTKTQYF
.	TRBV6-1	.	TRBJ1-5	TGTGCCAGCAGTGAAGCTTACAGGGTACAGCCCCAGCATTTT	CASSEAYRVQPQHF
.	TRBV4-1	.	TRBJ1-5	TGCGCCAGCAGCCAAGAACAGTTTCAGCCCCAGCATTTT	CASSQEQFQPQHF
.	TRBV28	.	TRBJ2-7	TGTGCCAGCAGCCTAGGGGTTTCCTACGAGCAGTACTTC	CASSLGVSYEQYF